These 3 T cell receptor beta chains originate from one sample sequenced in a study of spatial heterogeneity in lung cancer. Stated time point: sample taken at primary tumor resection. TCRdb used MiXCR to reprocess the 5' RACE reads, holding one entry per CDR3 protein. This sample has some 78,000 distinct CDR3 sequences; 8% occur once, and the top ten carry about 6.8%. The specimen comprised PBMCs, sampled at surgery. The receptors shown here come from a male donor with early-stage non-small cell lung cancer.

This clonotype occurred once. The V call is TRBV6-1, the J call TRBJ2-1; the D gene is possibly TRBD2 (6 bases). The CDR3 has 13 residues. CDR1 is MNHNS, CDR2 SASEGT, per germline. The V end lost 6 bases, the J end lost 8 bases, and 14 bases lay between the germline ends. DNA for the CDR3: TGTGCCAGCAGCCGGGACTGGTTCGATGAGCAGTTCTTC. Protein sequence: CASSRDWFDEQFF.

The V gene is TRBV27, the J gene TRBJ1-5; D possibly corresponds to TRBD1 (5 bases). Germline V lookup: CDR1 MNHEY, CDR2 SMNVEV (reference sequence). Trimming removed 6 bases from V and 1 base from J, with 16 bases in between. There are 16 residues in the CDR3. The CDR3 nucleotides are TGTGCCAGCAGAGCTCGGGGGATGATAAGCAATCAGCCCCAGCATTTT. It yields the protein CASRARGMISNQPQHF.

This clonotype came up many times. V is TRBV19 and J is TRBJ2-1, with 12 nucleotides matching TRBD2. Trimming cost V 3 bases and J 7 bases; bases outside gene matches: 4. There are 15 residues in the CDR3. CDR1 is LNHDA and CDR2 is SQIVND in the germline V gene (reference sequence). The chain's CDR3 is CASSIGLAGMNEQFF. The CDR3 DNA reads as TGTGCCAGTAGTATTGGACTAGCGGGGATGAATGAGCAGTTCTTC.